This T cell receptor beta chain was identified during a study of cytomegalovirus exposure and HLA in healthy donors. This clone showed up just a few times. Germline V CDR1 and CDR2: MDHEN, SYDVKM. The CDR3 is 16 amino acids. The junction had 10 bases not matched to a gene; V was cut back by 5 bases and J by 5 bases. The PCR used 60 Vbeta and 13 Jbeta primers. The protocol was immunoSEQ multiplex PCR, while the TCRdb copy is restricted to in-frame clones and leaves out a portion. The data contain about 200,000 clones, about 81% of them singletons. Specimen: PBMCs. The TCR originated in a woman in her fifties or sixties in good health and CMV-seropositive. This chain links TRBV28 with TRBJ1-2; 11 positions match TRBD1. CDR3 bases: TGTGCCAGCAGTCAGAACGGACAGGGGGCGCGGTATGGCTACACCTTC. Translation: CASSQNGQGARYGYTF.